The text below deals with one TCR beta chain. Its antigen is still unknown. Coculture of mixed lymphocyte reaction cells was performed at 37°C for roughly six days. CFSE marked responder PBMCs and Violet Dye marked stimulator PBMCs, which were mixed 1:1. This sample stems from a study of siplizumab effects on memory and regulatory T cells. Study summary: Reactions of mixed lymphocytes were paired, with siplizumab at about 0.96 ug/mL or without drug.

V dropped 5 bases and J dropped 13; count of bases not matched to a gene: 11. Germline CDR1 is MNHEY and CDR2 is SMNVEV (reference sequence). The CDR3 totals 14 residues. Study-wide findings and caveats: Phenotypic classification as naive or memory proved unattainable for roughly 75-96% of proliferating CD4+ or CD8+ clones.

It was 100,000 or so TCR templates that were assayed per sample. Repertoires were generated with immunoSEQ multiplex PCR, while TCRdb's copy carries only in-frame clones and drops some. This table has approximately 13,000 clones, roughly 40% appearing once. The chain is built from TRBV27 and TRBJ2-1; 10 bases agree with TRBD2. Specimen: CFSE-low (dividing) CD8+ T cells sorted from an allogeneic mixed lymphocyte reaction. The origin of this receptor is a human donor in good health; the cells came from an allogeneic mixed lymphocyte reaction. The CDR3 sequence is CASSTLAGGGTQFF. The DNA of the CDR3 is TGTGCCAGCAGTACCTTAGCGGGAGGTGGGACTCAGTTCTTC.